Below are 13 T cell receptor beta chains sequenced from a single sample in a study of T cells after yellow fever vaccination. TCRdb redid the calling of the 5' RACE reads with MiXCR, one entry per CDR3 protein. The table lists some 240,000 distinct CDR3 sequences, about 3.7% of them singletons. This specimen was PBMCs, taken 15 days after the yellow fever booster vaccination. The receptors derive from a man aged 18 to 30 who received the YFV17D yellow fever vaccine.

This clonotype was observed many times. The chain uses TRBV5-1 and TRBJ2-7; D unclear. Per the germline V gene, CDR1 is SGHRS and CDR2 is YFSETQ. The CDR3 is 13 amino acids. The V gene lost 0 bases and the J gene lost 3 bases, with 7 bases spanning the gap. The CDR3 is CASSLGANYEQYV. CDR3 nucleotide sequence: TGCGCCAGCAGCTTGGGCGCCAACTACGAGCAGTACGTC.

As concerns this clonotype: This clone may be a read error of a much larger clone one base away. This sequence joins TRBV7-2 and TRBJ2-3; possibly TRBD2 for D (6 bases). Germline values: CDR1 SGHTA, CDR2 FQGNSA. Trimming removed 9 bases at V and 5 bases at J, with 12 bases between. The CDR3 is made up of 12 amino acids. This chain's CDR3 is CARSRREDTQYF. The CDR3, as DNA: TGTGCCAGAAGTCGGCGGGAAGATACGCAGTATTTT.

This clonotype was detected ten times or more. This chain uses TRBV29-1 with TRBJ1-5; the D is unclear. Germline-derived CDR1 and CDR2 are SQVTM and ANQGSEA. CDR3 length: 13 residues. V lost 7 bases and J 2 bases, leaving 12 bases between the germline ends. DNA of the CDR3: TGCAGCGCCGGGGAGCTCCGCAATCAGCCCCAGCATTTT. Translation: CSAGELRNQPQHF.

This clonotype was recorded at least ten times. The CDR3 region has the DNA TGCAGCGCCGCGGGGACGACAGGGGCAATCGAAGCTTTCTTT. It is translated as CSAAGTTGAIEAFF. The chain employs TRBV29-1 and TRBJ1-1, with TRBD1 identical over 8 bases. The CDR3 extends over 14 amino acids. Germline V CDR1 and CDR2: SQVTM, ANQGSEA. V lost 7 bases and J lost 8; bases outside the gene matches: 15.

The rearrangement joins TRBV2 to TRBJ2-3, with D possibly being TRBD2 (6 bases). The CDR3 length is 13 residues. In germline, CDR1 is SNHLY, CDR2 FYNNEI. Trimming took 0 bases from V and 8 from J, leaving 9 bases between them. The CDR3 nucleotides read TGTGCCAGCAGTGAAGCCGTGGGGGGTACGCAGTATTTT. Encoded protein: CASSEAVGGTQYF.

This clonotype was recorded at least ten times. The chain links TRBV20-1 to TRBJ2-3, with D perhaps matching TRBD1 or TRBD2 (6 bases each). In germline, CDR1 is DFQATT, CDR2 SNEGSKA (reference sequence). V lost 6 bases and J 5 bases, leaving 15 bases between the germline ends. The CDR3 extends over 13 amino acids. CDR3 nucleotides: TGCAGTGCCCCTTGGGGGGCTGTAGATACGCAGTATTTT. It is translated as CSAPWGAVDTQYF.

This clonotype was counted many times. The V call is TRBV27, the J call TRBJ1-1; D remains ambiguous. Looked up from germline, CDR1 is MNHEY and CDR2 is SMNVEV (reference sequence). The CDR3 is 13 amino acids. V was trimmed by 5 bases and J by 8 bases, leaving 15 bases between them. CDR3 DNA sequence: TGTGCCAGCAGTGCCCGTGGGCGTGGAGAAGCTTTCTTT. Protein: CASSARGRGEAFF.

At least ten counts were recorded for this clonotype. V and J are TRBV7-8 and TRBJ2-7; D uncertain. Trimming stripped 2 bases from V and 2 bases from J, with 13 bases between. CDR1 SGHVS and CDR2 FQNEAQ come from the germline V gene. The CDR3 extends over 15 amino acids. The CDR3: CASSLRQGKTYEQYF. The CDR3 DNA sequence: TGTGCCAGCAGCTTAAGGCAAGGCAAAACCTACGAGCAGTACTTC.

This clonotype has ten or more counts. The J gene is TRBJ1-4, the V gene TRBV3-1; 8 bases line up with TRBD1. The V gene's germline CDR1 is LGHDT and CDR2 YNNKEL (reference sequence). The CDR3 extends over 16 amino acids. Trimming took 3 bases from V and 3 from J; bases not matched to a gene: 6. This CDR3 reads CASSHPQDRANEKLFF. In nucleotides, the CDR3 is TGTGCCAGCAGCCACCCCCAGGACAGGGCTAATGAAAAACTGTTTTTT.

The rearrangement links TRBV12-3 or TRBV12-4 to TRBJ2-3; possibly TRBD1 for D (6 bases). The V end was cut by 3 bases, the J end by 4 bases, with 14 bases between. The CDR3 is made up of 15 amino acids. The CDR3 sequence: CASSFTGKRADTQYF. The DNA for the CDR3 is TGTGCCAGCAGTTTCACAGGGAAGAGAGCAGATACGCAGTATTTT.

There are many counts of this clonotype. The chain joins TRBV6-5 to TRBJ1-4; TRBD1 matches 9 bases. CDR3 length: 15 amino acids. Trimming removed 5 bases from V and 6 bases from J; junction bases left unmatched: 7. Per the germline V gene, CDR1 is MNHEY and CDR2 is SVGAGI. This CDR3 is CASSSSGTGHEKLFF. In DNA form, the CDR3 reads TGTGCCAGCAGTAGTTCCGGGACAGGGCATGAAAAACTGTTTTTT.

There are many counts of this clonotype. The chain couples TRBV19 to TRBJ2-1, with 9 positions matching TRBD1. The CDR3 has 13 residues. V lost 4 bases and J lost 8; bases outside the gene matches: 3. Germline values: CDR1 LNHDA, CDR2 SQIVND (reference sequence). The CDR3 bases are TGTGCCAGTAGTACTCGACAGGGGGATGAGCAGTTCTTC. It encodes CASSTRQGDEQFF.

This clonotype was seen many times. The chain couples TRBV7-2 to TRBJ2-3; perhaps TRBD2 as D (6 bases). This CDR3 contains 16 residues. Germline V lookup: CDR1 SGHTA, CDR2 FQGNSA. Trimming pared 5 bases from V and 0 bases from J, leaving 15 bases between. CDR3 sequence: CASSPAGTRSTDTQYF. The CDR3, as DNA: TGTGCCAGCAGCCCAGCCGGGACTCGAAGCACAGATACGCAGTATTTT. Variable domain in full (rest from reference TRBV7-2 and TRBJ2-3): GAGVSQSPSNKVTEKGKDVELRCDPISGHTALYWYRQSLGQGLEFLIYFQGNSAPDKSGLPSDRFSAERTGGSVSTLTIQRTQQEDSAVYLCASSPAGTRSTDTQYFGPGTRLTVL.